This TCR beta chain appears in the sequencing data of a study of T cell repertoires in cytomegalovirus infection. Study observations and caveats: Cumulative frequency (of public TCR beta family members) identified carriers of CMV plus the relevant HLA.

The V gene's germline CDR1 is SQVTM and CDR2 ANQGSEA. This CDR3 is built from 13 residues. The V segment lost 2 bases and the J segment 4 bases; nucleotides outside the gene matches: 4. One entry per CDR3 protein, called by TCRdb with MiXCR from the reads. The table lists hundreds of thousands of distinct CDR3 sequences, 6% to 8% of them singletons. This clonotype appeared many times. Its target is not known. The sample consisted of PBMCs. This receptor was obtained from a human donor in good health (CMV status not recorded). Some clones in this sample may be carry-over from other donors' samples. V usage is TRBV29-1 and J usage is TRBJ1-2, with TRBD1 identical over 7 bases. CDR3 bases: TGCAGCGTTGAAAACAGGGGATCCTATGGCTACACCTTC. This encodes CSVENRGSYGYTF.